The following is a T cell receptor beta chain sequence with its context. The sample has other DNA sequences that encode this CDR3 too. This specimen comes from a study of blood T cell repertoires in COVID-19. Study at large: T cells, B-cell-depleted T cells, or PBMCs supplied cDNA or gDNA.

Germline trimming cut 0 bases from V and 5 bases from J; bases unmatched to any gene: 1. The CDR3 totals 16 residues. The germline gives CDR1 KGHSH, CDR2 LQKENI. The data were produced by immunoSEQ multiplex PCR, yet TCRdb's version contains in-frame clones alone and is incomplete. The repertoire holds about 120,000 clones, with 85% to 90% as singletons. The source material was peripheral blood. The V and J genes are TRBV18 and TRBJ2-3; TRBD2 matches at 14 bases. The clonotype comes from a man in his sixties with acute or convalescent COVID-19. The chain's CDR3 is CASSPPGTSGRDTQYF. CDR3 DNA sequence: TGTGCCAGCTCACCACCGGGGACTAGCGGGAGAGATACGCAGTATTTT.